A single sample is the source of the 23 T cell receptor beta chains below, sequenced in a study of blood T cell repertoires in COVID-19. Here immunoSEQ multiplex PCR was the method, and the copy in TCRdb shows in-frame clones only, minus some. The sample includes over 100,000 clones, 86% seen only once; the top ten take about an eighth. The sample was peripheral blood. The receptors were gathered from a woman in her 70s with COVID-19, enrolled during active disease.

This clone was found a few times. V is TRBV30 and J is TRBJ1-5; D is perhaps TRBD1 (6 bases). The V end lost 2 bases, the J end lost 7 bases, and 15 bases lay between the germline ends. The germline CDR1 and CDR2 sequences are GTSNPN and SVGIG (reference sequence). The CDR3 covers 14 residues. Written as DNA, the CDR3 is TGTGCCTGGAGTCACCAGGGGAGTCGGCAGCCCCAGCATTTT. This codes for CAWSHQGSRQPQHF.

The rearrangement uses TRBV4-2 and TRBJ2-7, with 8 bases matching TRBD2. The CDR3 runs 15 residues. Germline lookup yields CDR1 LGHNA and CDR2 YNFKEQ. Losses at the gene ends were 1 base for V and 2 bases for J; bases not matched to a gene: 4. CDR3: CASSQGKAGAYEQYF. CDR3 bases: TGTGCCAGCAGCCAAGGTAAAGCGGGGGCCTACGAGCAGTACTTC.

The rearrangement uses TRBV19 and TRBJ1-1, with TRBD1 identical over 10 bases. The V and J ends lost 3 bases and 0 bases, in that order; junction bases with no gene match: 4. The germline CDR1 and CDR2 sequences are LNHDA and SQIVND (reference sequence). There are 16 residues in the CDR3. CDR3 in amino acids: CASSIWTGGVNTEAFF. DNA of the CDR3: TGTGCCAGTAGTATCTGGACAGGGGGAGTGAACACTGAAGCTTTCTTT. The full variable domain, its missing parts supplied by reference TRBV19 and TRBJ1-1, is DGGITQSPKYLFRKEGQNVTLSCEQNLNHDAMYWYRQDPGQGLRLIYYSQIVNDFQKGDIAEGYSVSREKKESFPLTVTSAQKNPTAFYLCASSIWTGGVNTEAFFGQGTRLTVV.

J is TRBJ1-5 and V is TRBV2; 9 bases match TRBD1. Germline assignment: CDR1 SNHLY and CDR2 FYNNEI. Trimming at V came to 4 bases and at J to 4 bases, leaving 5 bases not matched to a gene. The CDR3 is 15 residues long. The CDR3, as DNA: TGTGCCAGCAGTGTAAGGACAGGGGAAAATCAGCCCCAGCATTTT. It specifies CASSVRTGENQPQHF.

For the CDR3, the DNA is TGCGCCAGCAGCTTCGGGAGGGGGGCAGGCACTGAAGCTTTCTTT. It translates to CASSFGRGAGTEAFF. The V and J genes are TRBV5-1 and TRBJ1-1, with D possibly TRBD1 on 6 matching bases. The CDR3 has 15 amino acids. Germline V gene data show CDR1 as SGHRS and CDR2 as YFSETQ. Trimming cost V 2 bases and J 4 bases, with 15 bases left between them.

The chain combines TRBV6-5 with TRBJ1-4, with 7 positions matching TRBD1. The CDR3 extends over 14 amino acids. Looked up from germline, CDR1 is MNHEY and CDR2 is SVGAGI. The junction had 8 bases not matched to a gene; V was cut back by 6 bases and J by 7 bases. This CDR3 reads CASRLGGGGEKLFF. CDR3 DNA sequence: TGTGCCAGCAGACTAGGAGGGGGCGGTGAAAAACTGTTTTTT.

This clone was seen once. CDR3 loop: CASSLGFVRAGTGELFF. The CDR3 region has the DNA TGTGCCAGCAGTTTAGGGTTTGTCAGGGCAGGGACCGGGGAGCTGTTTTTT. The chain has TRBV28 and TRBJ2-2; maybe TRBD1 (5 bases). The CDR3 covers 17 residues. CDR1 and CDR2 (germline): MDHEN, SYDVKM. V lost 2 bases and J 5 bases, leaving 18 bases between the germline ends.

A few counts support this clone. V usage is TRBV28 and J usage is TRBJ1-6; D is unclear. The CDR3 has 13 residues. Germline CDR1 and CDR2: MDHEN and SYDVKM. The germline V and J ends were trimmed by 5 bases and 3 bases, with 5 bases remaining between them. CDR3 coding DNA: TGTGCCAGCAGTCGGGTCTATAATTCACCCCTCCACTTT. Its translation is CASSRVYNSPLHF.

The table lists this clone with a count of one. For the CDR3, the DNA is TGTGCCACCAGCGGTTTAGGCACAGATACGCAGTATTTT. It yields the protein CATSGLGTDTQYF. The chain has TRBV15 and TRBJ2-3, with D hard to call. The V and J ends lost 5 bases and 1 base respectively, with 7 bases between them. Germline-derived CDR1 and CDR2 are LNHNV and YYDKDF (reference sequence). The CDR3 has 13 amino acids.

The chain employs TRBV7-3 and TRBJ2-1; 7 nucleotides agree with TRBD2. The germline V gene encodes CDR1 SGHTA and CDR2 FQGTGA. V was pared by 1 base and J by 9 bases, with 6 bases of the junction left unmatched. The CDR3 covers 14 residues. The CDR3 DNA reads TGTGCCAGCAGCTTAATGGAAGCGGGGAGTGAGCAGTTCTTC. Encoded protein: CASSLMEAGSEQFF.

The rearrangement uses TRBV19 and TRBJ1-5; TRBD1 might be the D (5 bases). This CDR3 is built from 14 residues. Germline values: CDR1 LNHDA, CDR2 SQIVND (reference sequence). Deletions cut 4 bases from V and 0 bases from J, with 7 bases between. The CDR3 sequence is CASSKGNSNQPQHF. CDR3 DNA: TGTGCCAGTAGTAAGGGGAATAGCAATCAGCCCCAGCATTTT.

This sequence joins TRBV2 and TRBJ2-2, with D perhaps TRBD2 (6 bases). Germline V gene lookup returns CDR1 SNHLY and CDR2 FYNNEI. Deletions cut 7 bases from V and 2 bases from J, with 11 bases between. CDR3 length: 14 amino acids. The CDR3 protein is CASMRGENTGELFF. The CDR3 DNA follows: TGTGCCAGCATGCGCGGGGAAAACACCGGGGAGCTGTTTTTT.

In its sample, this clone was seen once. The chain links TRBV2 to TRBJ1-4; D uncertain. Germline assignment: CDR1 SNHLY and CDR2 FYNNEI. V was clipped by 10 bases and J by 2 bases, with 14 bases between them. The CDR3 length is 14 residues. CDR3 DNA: TGTGCCAATCAAGTAGCGCTTACTAATGAAAAACTGTTTTTT. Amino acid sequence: CANQVALTNEKLFF.

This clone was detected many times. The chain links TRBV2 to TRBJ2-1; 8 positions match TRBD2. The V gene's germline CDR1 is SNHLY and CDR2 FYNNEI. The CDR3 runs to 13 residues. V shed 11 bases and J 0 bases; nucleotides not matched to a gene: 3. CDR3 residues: CASSGGSYNEQFF. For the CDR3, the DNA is TGTGCCTCCAGCGGGGGCTCCTACAATGAGCAGTTCTTC.

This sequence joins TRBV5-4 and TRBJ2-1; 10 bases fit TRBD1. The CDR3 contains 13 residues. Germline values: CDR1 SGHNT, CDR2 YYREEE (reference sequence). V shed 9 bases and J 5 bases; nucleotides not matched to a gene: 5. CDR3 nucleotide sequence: TGTGCCACCGGGACAGGGGTCAACAATGAGCAGTTCTTC. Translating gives CATGTGVNNEQFF.

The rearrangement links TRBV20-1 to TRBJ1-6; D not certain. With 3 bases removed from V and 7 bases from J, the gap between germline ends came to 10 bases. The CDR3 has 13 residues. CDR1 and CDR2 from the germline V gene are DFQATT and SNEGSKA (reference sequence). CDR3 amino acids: CSASGQSNSPLHF. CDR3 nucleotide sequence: TGCAGTGCTAGTGGGCAGTCGAATTCACCCCTCCACTTT.

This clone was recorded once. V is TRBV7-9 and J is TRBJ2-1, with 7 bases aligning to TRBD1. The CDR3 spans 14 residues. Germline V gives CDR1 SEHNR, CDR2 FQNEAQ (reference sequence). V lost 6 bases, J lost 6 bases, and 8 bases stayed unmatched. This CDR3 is CASRKGGAGNEQFF. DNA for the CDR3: TGTGCCAGCAGGAAAGGGGGCGCCGGCAATGAGCAGTTCTTC. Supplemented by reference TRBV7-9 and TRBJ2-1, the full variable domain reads DTGVSQNPRHKITKRGQNVTFRCDPISEHNRLYWYRQTLGQGPEFLTYFQNEAQLEKSRLLSDRFSAERPKGSFSTLEIQRTEQGDSAMYLCASRKGGAGNEQFFGPGTRLTVL.

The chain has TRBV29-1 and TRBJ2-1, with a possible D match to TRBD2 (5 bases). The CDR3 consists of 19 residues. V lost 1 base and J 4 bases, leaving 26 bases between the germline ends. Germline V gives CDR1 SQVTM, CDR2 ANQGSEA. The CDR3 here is CSVEVHGGLAAGVYNEQFF. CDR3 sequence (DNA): TGCAGCGTTGAAGTCCACGGCGGTTTGGCGGCCGGGGTGTACAATGAGCAGTTCTTC.

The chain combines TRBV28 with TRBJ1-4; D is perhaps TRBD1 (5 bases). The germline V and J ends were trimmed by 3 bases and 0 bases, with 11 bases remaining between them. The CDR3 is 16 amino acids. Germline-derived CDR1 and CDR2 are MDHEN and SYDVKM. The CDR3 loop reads CASSFQGTSTNEKLFF. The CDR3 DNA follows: TGTGCCAGCAGTTTCCAGGGTACGTCAACTAATGAAAAACTGTTTTTT.

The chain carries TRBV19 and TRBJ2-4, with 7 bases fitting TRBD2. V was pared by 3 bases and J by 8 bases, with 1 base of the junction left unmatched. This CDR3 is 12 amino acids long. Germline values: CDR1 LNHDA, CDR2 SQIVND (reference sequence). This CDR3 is CASSIRGDIQYF. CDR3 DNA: TGTGCCAGTAGTATCCGGGGGGACATTCAGTACTTC.

In DNA, the CDR3 is TGTGCCAGCAGCCCTCGCGGGGGAGCCTACGAGCAGTACTTC. The encoded protein is CASSPRGGAYEQYF. The J gene is TRBJ2-7, the V gene TRBV9; 7 positions match TRBD2. V gave up 4 bases and J gave up 2 bases; unmatched junction bases: 6. This CDR3 has 14 residues. CDR1 is SGDLS, CDR2 YYNGEE, per germline.

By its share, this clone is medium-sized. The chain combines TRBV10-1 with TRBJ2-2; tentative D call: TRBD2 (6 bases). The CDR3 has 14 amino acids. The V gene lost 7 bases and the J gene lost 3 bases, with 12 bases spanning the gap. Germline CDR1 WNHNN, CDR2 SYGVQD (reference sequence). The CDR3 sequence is CASTPGGDTGELFF. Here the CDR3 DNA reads TGCGCCAGCACCCCGGGCGGGGACACCGGGGAGCTGTTTTTT.

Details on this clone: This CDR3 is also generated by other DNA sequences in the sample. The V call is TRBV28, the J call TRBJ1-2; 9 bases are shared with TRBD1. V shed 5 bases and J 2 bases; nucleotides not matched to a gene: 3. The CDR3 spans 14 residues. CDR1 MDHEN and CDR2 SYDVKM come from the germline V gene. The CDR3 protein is CASSTGQGNYGYTF. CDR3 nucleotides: TGTGCCAGCAGTACCGGACAGGGGAACTATGGCTACACCTTC.